The rows below give T cell receptor beta chains drawn from one sample of a study of blood T cell repertoires in COVID-19. The repertoire was sequenced with immunoSEQ multiplex PCR; TCRdb's copy has only in-frame clones and lacks some. The sample lists 400,000 to 500,000 clones, 70% to 90% occurring once. What was sequenced was PBMCs or T cells enriched from blood (not recorded which). Receptors were obtained from a woman aged 18-29 years who had been exposed to COVID-19. Each CDR3 is given with its conserved first and last residue. A D gene is named only where the DNA matches it firmly.

D	V	J	DNA	CDR3
.	TRBV7-9	TRBJ1-4	TGTGCCAGCAGCTTGGGACAACCCTGGGGAAAACTGTTTTTT	CASSLGQPWGKLFF
.	TRBV28	TRBJ1-1	TGTGCCAGCAGTACTATTTCGGGGGGAAACACTGAAGCTTTCTTT	CASSTISGGNTEAFF
TRBD1	TRBV6-5	TRBJ1-2	TGTGCCAGCAGTTACGGCCAGGGGGCCGATGGCTACACCTTC	CASSYGQGADGYTF
.	TRBV28	TRBJ1-6	TGTGCCAGCAACTTTCCGGGGGGGGCAGGTTCAAATTCACCCCTCCACTTT	CASNFPGGAGSNSPLHF
.	TRBV21-1	TRBJ2-4	TGTGCCAGCAGCAAGCCCGGGACAATCCTCGGGGAAGCCAAAAACATTCAGTACTTC	CASSKPGTILGEAKNIQYF
TRBD2	TRBV19	TRBJ2-1	TGTGCCAGTAGTACCGGACTAGCGGGCGCCAATGAGCAGTTCTTC	CASSTGLAGANEQFF
.	TRBV2	TRBJ2-2	TGTGCCAGCAGACAGGGTTTCACCGGGGAGCTGTTTTTT	CASRQGFTGELFF
TRBD1	TRBV18	TRBJ1-5	TGTGCCAGCTCACCCACAGGGGCCGCCTATCAGCCCCAGCATTTT	CASSPTGAAYQPQHF
.	TRBV4-3	TRBJ2-7	TGCGCCAGCAGCCAAGATTTAGGGGGGGAATGGTCCTACGAGCAGTACTTC	CASSQDLGGEWSYEQYF
TRBD2	TRBV27	TRBJ2-7	TGTGCCAGCAGTAACATAGCGGGGTCCTCCTACGAGCAGTACTTC	CASSNIAGSSYEQYF
.	TRBV21-1	TRBJ2-7	TGTGCCAGCAGCTCCTGGGACAGGGGACCCTACGAGCAGTACTTC	CASSSWDRGPYEQYF
.	TRBV7-8	TRBJ2-3	TGTGCCAGCAGCGCCGCACAGGGCACAGATACGCAGTATTTT	CASSAAQGTDTQYF
.	TRBV7-8	TRBJ2-7	TGTGCCAGCAGCCCGGGTCACTACGAGCAGTACTTC	CASSPGHYEQYF
TRBD2	TRBV28	TRBJ2-1	TGTGCCAGCAGTTTGGCTAGCGGGAGCAACAATGAGCAGTTCTTC	CASSLASGSNNEQFF
.	TRBV3-1/TRBV3-2	TRBJ2-7	TGTGCCAGCAGCCTCTTCCGCGGCCCTACCCCCTTATACGAGCAGTACTTC	CASSLFRGPTPLYEQYF
TRBD2	TRBV7-6	TRBJ2-3	TGTGCCAGCAGCTTAGGACAAGCGGGGCTCACAGATACGCAGTATTTT	CASSLGQAGLTDTQYF
TRBD1	TRBV28	TRBJ2-7	TGTGCCAGCAGTAATCAGGGGGCAAAAAGAGGCGAGCAGTACTTC	CASSNQGAKRGEQYF